This is a list of T cell receptor beta chains from one sample in a study of cytomegalovirus exposure and HLA in healthy donors. The repertoire was sequenced with immunoSEQ multiplex PCR; TCRdb's copy has only in-frame clones and lacks some. This table holds 35,000 to 45,000 clones, about 53% found once. Sequenced input: PBMCs. The origin of the receptors is a woman aged 40 to 50 in good health and CMV-seropositive. Each CDR3 is given with its conserved first and last residue. The D gene is left open where the match is weak. The listing skips clone size in some rows; elsewhere it reads once, few, many or a size class.

d_call	v_call	j_call	clone_size	cdr3_nt	cdr3_aa
-	TRBV13	TRBJ2-7	medium-sized	TGTGCCAGCAGCTTATCAGGACAGAGTTACGAGCAGTACTTC	CASSLSGQSYEQYF
TRBD2	TRBV6-5	TRBJ2-7	-	TGTGCCAGCAGTTACAGGCTAGCGGCGGCCTACGAGCAGTACTTC	CASSYRLAAAYEQYF
-	TRBV5-8	TRBJ1-4	-	TGTGCCAGCAGCTGGACATACAATGAAAAACTGTTTTTT	CASSWTYNEKLFF
TRBD1	TRBV9	TRBJ2-7	-	TGTGCCAGCAGCGTAGATACTGGGACAGGCTACGAGCAGTACTTC	CASSVDTGTGYEQYF
TRBD1	TRBV7-9	TRBJ2-5	few	TGTGCCAGCAGCTTCCTTACAGGGGGCAGGCAAGAGACCCAGTACTTC	CASSFLTGGRQETQYF
TRBD1	TRBV29-1	TRBJ2-5	few	TGCAGCGTTGAAGCGACAGGGTCTGAGACCCAGTACTTC	CSVEATGSETQYF
TRBD2	TRBV4-1	TRBJ2-5	-	TGCGCCAGCAGCCAACGAACTAGCGGGGGCCAAGAGACCCAGTACTTC	CASSQRTSGGQETQYF
-	TRBV30	TRBJ2-5	-	TGTGCCTGGAGTACACAAACAGTTCAAGAGACCCAGTACTTC	CAWSTQTVQETQYF
TRBD2	TRBV28	TRBJ2-3	-	TGTGCCAGCAGTTTGGGGGGGGGTTACACAGATACGCAGTATTTT	CASSLGGGYTDTQYF
-	TRBV9	TRBJ2-2	-	TGTGCCAGCAGCGCACCCAGGGGGGCCCATGACACCGGGGAGCTGTTTTTT	CASSAPRGAHDTGELFF
TRBD1	TRBV5-1	TRBJ2-5	-	TGCGCCAGCAGCTCGGGACAGGGCCAAGAGACCCAGTACTTC	CASSSGQGQETQYF
TRBD2	TRBV11-2	TRBJ2-5	-	TGTGCCAGCAGCTTAGTCAAGCCCGGGACTAGCGGCGCGACCCAGTACTTC	CASSLVKPGTSGATQYF
TRBD1	TRBV6-1	TRBJ1-5	-	TGTGCCAGCAGGACTGACAGGGGGCCGAATCAGCCCCAGCATTTT	CASRTDRGPNQPQHF
-	TRBV5-8	TRBJ1-4	few	TGTGCCAGCAGCTTTCGTATGACTGCAACTAATGAAAAACTGTTTTTT	CASSFRMTATNEKLFF
-	TRBV13	TRBJ1-6	-	TGTGCCAGCAGCTCAACTTGGGGGGGGAGTAATTCACCCCTCCACTTT	CASSSTWGGSNSPLHF
-	TRBV4-2	TRBJ1-1	few	TGTGCCAGCAGCCAAGTGGGGGACATGAACACTGAAGCTTTCTTT	CASSQVGDMNTEAFF
TRBD1	TRBV7-2	TRBJ2-2	-	TGTGCCAGCAGCTTAGCCCGACAGGGAAGTACCGGGGAGCTGTTTTTT	CASSLARQGSTGELFF
-	TRBV11-2	TRBJ2-3	-	TGTGCCAGCAGCTTAGAGGCAGGCACAGATACGCAGTATTTT	CASSLEAGTDTQYF
-	TRBV2	TRBJ2-7	-	TGTGCCAGAGCAAGGGGGACAACCTACGAGCAGTACTTC	CARARGTTYEQYF
TRBD2	TRBV6-5	TRBJ2-3	-	TGTGCCTGCCGGGGGGGAGGCTACACAGATACGCAGTATTTT	CACRGGGYTDTQYF
-	TRBV10-3	TRBJ1-3	once	TGTGCCATCAGAGATTACAGGGACTCTGGAAACACCATATATTTT	CAIRDYRDSGNTIYF
TRBD1	TRBV30	TRBJ1-6	-	TGTGCCTGGACAGGACAGGCCTATTCACCCCTCCACTTT	CAWTGQAYSPLHF
-	TRBV28	TRBJ1-1	few	TGTGCCAGCAGTTCCCCGGGACAAGTGAACACTGAAGCTTTCTTT	CASSSPGQVNTEAFF
TRBD1	TRBV7-3	TRBJ1-2	few	TGTGCCAGCAGCGAAAACCCGGACAGGGCTGGCTACACCTTC	CASSENPDRAGYTF
-	TRBV6-1	TRBJ2-7	medium-sized	TGTGCCAGCAGTGTGACTCGCTACGAGCAGTACTTC	CASSVTRYEQYF
-	TRBV15	TRBJ1-1	-	TGTGCCACCAGCAAAAGCAACCGGGGGGGCACTGAAGCTTTCTTT	CATSKSNRGGTEAFF
TRBD1	TRBV5-1	TRBJ1-2	-	TGCGCCAGCAGCAAAAGACAGGGAGGAGGCTTTAACTATGGCTACACCTTC	CASSKRQGGGFNYGYTF
-	TRBV6-1	TRBJ1-6	-	TGTGCCAGCAGCGAGAAGGGGGTAGATAATTCACCCCTCCACTTT	CASSEKGVDNSPLHF
-	TRBV27	TRBJ1-6	-	TGTGCCAGCAGTTTTTCAAACTGGAATTCACCCCTCCACTTT	CASSFSNWNSPLHF
TRBD1	TRBV6-6	TRBJ1-1	-	TGTGCCAGCAGTTGGGGACAGGAAGCTTTCTTT	CASSWGQEAFF
-	TRBV6-1	TRBJ2-2	-	TGTGCCAGCAGTGACACAGGGTGGGGGAAGAACACCGGGGAGCTGTTTTTT	CASSDTGWGKNTGELFF
-	TRBV2	TRBJ1-6	-	TGTGCCAGCAGTGAAGCGTCAGGATCCTATAATTCACCCCTCCACTTT	CASSEASGSYNSPLHF
-	TRBV7-9	TRBJ1-1	-	TGTGCCAGCAGCTTAGAAAGTGTAGCTACTGAAGCTTTCTTT	CASSLESVATEAFF
-	TRBV2	TRBJ2-2	-	TGTGCCAGCAGTGACAACAGGGTGACCGGGGAGCTGTTTTTT	CASSDNRVTGELFF
TRBD2	TRBV4-1	TRBJ2-3	-	TGCGCCAGCAGCCAAGGAGAGACTAGCGGGGGGCGTACGCAGTATTTT	CASSQGETSGGRTQYF
TRBD2	TRBV9	TRBJ2-5	-	TGTGCCAGCAGCGTATCCGGACTAGCCGTAAAGACCCAGTACTTC	CASSVSGLAVKTQYF
-	TRBV14	TRBJ1-6	-	TGTGCCAGCAGGTCTCAATTCGGGGTCACTAATTCACCCCTCCACTTT	CASRSQFGVTNSPLHF
TRBD1	TRBV11-2	TRBJ1-2	-	TGTGCCAGCAGCTTAGAAGCAGGGGGCTTCTCTGGCTACACCTTC	CASSLEAGGFSGYTF
TRBD1	TRBV7-9	TRBJ2-7	-	TGTGCCAGCAGCCCGAGGGGGCGGTACGAGCAGTACTTC	CASSPRGRYEQYF
TRBD1	TRBV18	TRBJ2-2	-	TGTGCCAGCTCACCAGGACAGGGAGGCACCGGGGAGCTGTTTTTT	CASSPGQGGTGELFF
-	TRBV7-9	TRBJ2-6	-	TGTGCCAGCAGCTTAACAGGAGCTGGGGCCAACGTCCTGACTTTC	CASSLTGAGANVLTF
-	TRBV4-2	TRBJ1-6	-	TGTGCCAGCAGCCAAGAGACTTATAATTCACCCCTCCACTTT	CASSQETYNSPLHF
TRBD2	TRBV7-2	TRBJ2-7	-	TGTGCCAGCAGCGAGGGACTAGCGGGGAACCACGAGCAGTACTTC	CASSEGLAGNHEQYF
-	TRBV7-2	TRBJ2-5	once	TGTGCCAGCAGCTCGACATCAAGGGAGACCCAGTACTTC	CASSSTSRETQYF
-	TRBV6-5	TRBJ1-5	-	TGTGCCAGCAGTTATGGCAGGGATCAGCCCCAGCATTTT	CASSYGRDQPQHF
-	TRBV10-1	TRBJ1-1	-	TGCGCCAGCAGTGAGTCGGTCAGGGGAGACACTGAAGCTTTCTTT	CASSESVRGDTEAFF
TRBD2	TRBV30	TRBJ2-5	-	TGTGCCTGGAGTGTATCGTCTAGCGGGTGGGAGACCCAGTACTTC	CAWSVSSSGWETQYF
TRBD1	TRBV30	TRBJ1-1	few	TGTGCCTGGAGTCCTCGGGCAGGGGGGCATTTGAACACTGAAGCTTTCTTT	CAWSPRAGGHLNTEAFF
TRBD2	TRBV10-3	TRBJ2-5	-	TGTGCCATCAGTGGGACTAGCGGGGTACGGGAGACCCAGTACTTC	CAISGTSGVRETQYF
-	TRBV6-5	TRBJ1-1	-	TGTGCCAGCAGGGTTAAAGGGGGTCTGAACACTGAAGCTTTCTTT	CASRVKGGLNTEAFF
-	TRBV25-1	TRBJ1-5	-	TGTGCCAGCAGTGAATCTAGCAGACCCTATCAGCCCCAGCATTTT	CASSESSRPYQPQHF
-	TRBV4-1	TRBJ2-1	-	TGCGCCAGCAGCCAGGACAGTCGGGAGCAGTTCTTC	CASSQDSREQFF
-	TRBV15	TRBJ2-5	few	TGTGCCACCAGCAGAGATGACAGGTCTGAAGAGACCCAGTACTTC	CATSRDDRSEETQYF
TRBD1	TRBV28	TRBJ2-4	-	TGTGCCAGCAGCACGGGACAGGCAAACATTCAGTACTTC	CASSTGQANIQYF
TRBD1	TRBV6-5	TRBJ1-5	-	TGTGCCAGCAGTTACAGGGACAGGTTCAATCAGCCCCAGCATTTT	CASSYRDRFNQPQHF
TRBD2	TRBV19	TRBJ2-1	-	TGTGCCAGTAGTATGGCCCCTAGCGGGGGGGCCAATGAGCAGTTCTTC	CASSMAPSGGANEQFF
-	TRBV15	TRBJ2-5	-	TGTGCCACCAGCACTAGGACTGCTTGGGAGACCCAGTACTTC	CATSTRTAWETQYF
-	TRBV21-1	TRBJ1-6	-	TGTGCCAGCAGCAAAACGTGGAGAGGGAATTCACCCCTCCACTTT	CASSKTWRGNSPLHF
-	TRBV28	TRBJ1-6	-	TGTGCCAGCAGTGTGACAGATAATTCACCCCTCCACTTT	CASSVTDNSPLHF
TRBD2	TRBV9	TRBJ2-5	-	TGTGCCAGCAGCCCCTGGGGGACTAGGGAAGAGACCCAGTACTTC	CASSPWGTREETQYF